A selection of T cell receptor beta chains follows, all from one sample in a study of a mutant IDH1 vaccine in newly diagnosed glioma. Their recognized antigens are unknown. Sequenced by immunoSEQ multiplex PCR; TCRdb stores in-frame clones only, minus some. The repertoire holds tens of thousands of clones, with around 74% as singletons. The sample here was PBMCs, taken from a glioma patient whose treatment included an IDH1 peptide vaccine. The receptor set was obtained from a man aged 50 to 60 with glioma. CDR3s include the opening cysteine and the closing phenylalanine or tryptophan. The D gene is left open where the match is weak. Size values are once, few and many counts, or a class for expanded clones, and some rows have none.

clone_size | d_call | j_call | v_call | cdr3_aa | cdr3_nt
once | NA | TRBJ2-6 | TRBV30 | CAWSIWASGANVLTF | TGTGCCTGGAGTATCTGGGCTTCTGGGGCCAACGTCCTGACTTTC
once | NA | TRBJ1-5 | TRBV5-5 | CASSSFGGTVGEQPQHF | TGTGCCAGCAGCTCTTTTGGGGGCACGGTCGGTGAACAGCCCCAGCATTTT
NA | TRBD1 | TRBJ1-4 | TRBV6-5 | CASRAGQGREKLFF | TGTGCCAGCAGGGCGGGACAGGGGCGAGAAAAACTGTTTTTT
NA | TRBD2 | TRBJ2-1 | TRBV11-3 | CASSSRSGVRDEQFF | TGTGCCAGCAGCTCGCGAAGCGGGGTCAGAGATGAGCAGTTCTTC
once | NA | TRBJ2-7 | TRBV9 | CASSVGQGGEQYF | TGTGCCAGCAGCGTAGGTCAGGGGGGCGAGCAGTACTTC
NA | NA | TRBJ1-4 | TRBV19 | CASKTTATNEKLFF | TGTGCCAGTAAAACGACAGCAACTAATGAAAAACTGTTTTTT
once | NA | TRBJ1-2 | TRBV5-1 | CASSFAQGTGVDGYTF | TGCGCCAGCAGCTTTGCTCAGGGAACTGGAGTAGATGGCTACACCTTC
NA | NA | TRBJ1-1 | TRBV7-9 | CASSSATTGNTEAFF | TGTGCCAGCAGCTCGGCTACGACGGGGAACACTGAAGCTTTCTTT
medium-sized | NA | TRBJ1-4 | TRBV5-1 | CASSLETAVGPNEKLFF | TGCGCCAGCAGCTTGGAGACAGCAGTTGGTCCTAATGAAAAACTGTTTTTT
NA | TRBD1 | TRBJ1-1 | TRBV19 | CASSIQGDTEAFF | TGTGCCAGTAGTATTCAGGGGGACACTGAAGCTTTCTTT
NA | TRBD1 | TRBJ2-7 | TRBV27 | CASSLVGDSQQAYEQYF | TGTGCCAGCAGTTTGGTGGGGGACAGTCAACAAGCCTACGAGCAGTACTTC
NA | NA | TRBJ2-6 | TRBV5-8 | CASSFGGIGANVLTF | TGTGCCAGCAGCTTCGGAGGGATCGGGGCCAACGTCCTGACTTTC
NA | NA | TRBJ1-1 | TRBV10-2 | CASSEAAANTEAFF | TGCGCCAGCAGTGAGGCGGCAGCTAACACTGAAGCTTTCTTT
NA | NA | TRBJ1-2 | TRBV30 | CAWEGGNYGYTF | TGTGCCTGGGAGGGGGGAAACTATGGCTACACCTTC
NA | TRBD1 | TRBJ1-1 | TRBV7-8 | CASSSNRGFEAFF | TGTGCCAGCAGCTCTAACAGGGGTTTCGAAGCTTTCTTT
NA | TRBD1 | TRBJ1-1 | TRBV10-3 | CAISESGDRPRAFF | TGTGCCATCAGTGAGTCGGGGGACAGACCGCGGGCTTTCTTT
NA | TRBD1 | TRBJ1-5 | TRBV6-6 | CASTSRQGWNQPQHF | TGTGCCAGCACCTCTAGACAGGGATGGAATCAGCCCCAGCATTTT
NA | NA | TRBJ1-5 | TRBV30 | CAWSVTDSNQPQHF | TGTGCCTGGAGTGTGACAGATAGCAATCAGCCCCAGCATTTT
once | NA | TRBJ1-6 | TRBV5-6 | CASTRTDYNSPLHF | TGTGCCAGCACCCGGACAGACTATAATTCACCCCTCCACTTT
NA | NA | TRBJ1-1 | TRBV2 | CASRQIEAFF | TGTGCCAGCAGGCAGATTGAAGCTTTCTTT
NA | NA | TRBJ1-1 | TRBV4-1 | CASSQEGGIWPEAFF | TGCGCCAGCAGCCAGGAAGGAGGGATTTGGCCTGAAGCTTTCTTT
once | TRBD1 | TRBJ1-6 | TRBV10-2 | CASRGQTYNSPLHF | TGCGCCAGCAGGGGACAGACCTATAATTCACCCCTCCACTTT
NA | NA | TRBJ2-1 | TRBV6-5 | CASSTTGSYNEQFF | TGTGCCAGCAGTACTACAGGGTCCTACAATGAGCAGTTCTTC
NA | TRBD1 | TRBJ1-1 | TRBV9 | CASSVASGTGGVGTEAFF | TGTGCCAGCAGCGTAGCTAGTGGGACAGGGGGCGTGGGAACTGAAGCTTTCTTT
NA | NA | TRBJ1-3 | TRBV30 | CAWSASGRGNTIYF | TGTGCCTGGAGTGCGTCCGGGAGAGGAAACACCATATATTTT
NA | NA | TRBJ1-4 | TRBV30 | CAWSLLSATNEKLFF | TGTGCCTGGAGTCTTTTGTCTGCAACTAATGAAAAACTGTTTTTT
NA | NA | TRBJ2-7 | TRBV5-1 | CASSLEATGNRQYF | TGCGCCAGCAGCTTGGAAGCGACAGGCAATAGGCAGTACTTC
NA | TRBD1 | TRBJ1-1 | TRBV7-8 | CASSYRGQLNTEAFF | TGTGCCAGCAGTTATCGGGGACAGCTGAACACTGAAGCTTTCTTT
few | NA | TRBJ1-5 | TRBV5-6 | CASSPSPDQPQHF | TGTGCCAGCAGCCCATCCCCCGATCAGCCCCAGCATTTT
once | NA | TRBJ2-7 | TRBV30 | CAWSRPERSYEQYF | TGTGCCTGGAGCCGACCAGAAAGGTCCTACGAGCAGTACTTC
few | NA | TRBJ2-7 | TRBV29-1 | CSFQGGGYEQYF | TGCAGCTTCCAGGGGGGAGGCTACGAGCAGTACTTC
NA | TRBD1 | TRBJ2-7 | TRBV7-9 | CASSPPGDRGSYEQYF | TGTGCCAGCAGCCCCCCGGGGGACAGGGGGTCCTACGAGCAGTACTTC
NA | NA | TRBJ2-5 | TRBV18 | CASSSGVGETQYF | TGTGCCAGCTCATCAGGGGTGGGAGAGACCCAGTACTTC
NA | NA | TRBJ2-1 | TRBV28 | CATSGRASYNEQFF | TGTGCCACTTCGGGGCGGGCTTCCTACAATGAGCAGTTCTTC
NA | NA | TRBJ1-4 | TRBV2 | CATKSSGAQEKLFF | TGTGCCACCAAAAGTTCCGGGGCGCAGGAAAAACTGTTTTTT
NA | NA | TRBJ1-1 | TRBV4-2 | CASSQAPGGSGYTEAFF | TGTGCCAGCAGCCAAGCCCCCGGTGGCAGTGGGTACACTGAAGCTTTCTTT
NA | TRBD1 | TRBJ1-2 | TRBV15 | CATSGSPGTGGGYTF | TGTGCCACCAGCGGATCCCCCGGGACAGGGGGAGGCTACACCTTC
NA | TRBD1 | TRBJ1-2 | TRBV18 | CASSSGTGTGYGYTF | TGTGCCAGCTCCTCAGGGACAGGAACTGGGTATGGCTACACCTTC